The following is a TCR beta chain sequence with its context. Its antigen is still unknown. It has no much larger one-base neighbor in the sample; base qualities were not kept. The CDR3 covers 15 residues, taking in both the cysteine and the phenylalanine. CDR3 DNA only is kept here, 45 bases in frame from base 1. The V end gives up 5 bases and the J end 5 bases, leaving 10 bases in the junction not matched to a gene. In the germline V gene, CDR1 corresponds to SGHAT and CDR2 to FQNNGV. The sample originates from a study of control samples from healthy donors and cancer patients (TCRdb year 2020). The library relied on the immunoSEQ multiplex PCR assay. In TCRdb, the immuneACCESS table is reduced to in-frame sequences with V and J assigned. These tables do not hold every clone; where another copy was compared, an unresolved V gene accounts for under half, and the others remain unexplained. The sample records 130,000 or so clones, 90% to 95% of which are singletons. About an eighth of the sample is in the top ten clones.

Recombination connected TRBV11-2 to TRBJ2-7, and 9 junction bases match TRBD1. Sequencing input: blood. This clonotype was sampled from a man aged 35-49 years in good health. The DNA is as follows: TGTGCCAGCAGCGCATTGGGGACAGGGAGTAACGAGCAGTACTTC. Translated, it gives CASSALGTGSNEQYF.